This TCR beta chain is drawn from a study of blood T cell repertoires in COVID-19. Study summary: Sample material is recorded as cDNA or gDNA derived from T cells, B-cell-depleted T cells, or PBMCs.

How the authors handled the data: Researchers report that nucleated cell counts were estimated from reference gene primer amplification. Profiling relied on immunoSEQ multiplex PCR, and the TCRdb table lists in-frame clones only, not all of them. V and J calls and clone size are as listed in that table; D and trimming were resolved from the DNA. The sample includes some 240,000 clones, approximately 88% of them seen just once. This CDR3 comprises 15 residues. V was cut by 4 bases and J by 0 bases, with 10 bases left in between. This clone has only one observation. This TCR came from a woman in her seventies with COVID-19, enrolled during active disease. Sequencing was done on a sample of peripheral blood. This chain connects TRBV5-7 to TRBJ1-4, with D possibly matching TRBD1 (5 bases). TRBV5-7 is annotated as an ORF whose role is uncertain. CDR3 loop: CASSRGTSTNEKLFF. The CDR3 DNA reads as TGTGCCAGCAGCCGGGGGACTTCAACTAATGAAAAACTGTTTTTT.